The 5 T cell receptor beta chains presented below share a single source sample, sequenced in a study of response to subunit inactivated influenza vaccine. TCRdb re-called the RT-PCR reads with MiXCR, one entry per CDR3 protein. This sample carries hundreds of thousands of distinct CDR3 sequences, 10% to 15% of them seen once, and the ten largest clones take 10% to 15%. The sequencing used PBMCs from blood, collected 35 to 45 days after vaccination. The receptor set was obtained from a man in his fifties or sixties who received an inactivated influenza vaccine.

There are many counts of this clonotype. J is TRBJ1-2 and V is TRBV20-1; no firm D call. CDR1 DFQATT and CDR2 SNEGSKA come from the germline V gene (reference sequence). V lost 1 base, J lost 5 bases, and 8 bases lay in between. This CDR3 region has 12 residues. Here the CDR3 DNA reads TGCAGTGCTAGAGGGGGTGGTTATGGCTACACCTTC. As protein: CSARGGGYGYTF.

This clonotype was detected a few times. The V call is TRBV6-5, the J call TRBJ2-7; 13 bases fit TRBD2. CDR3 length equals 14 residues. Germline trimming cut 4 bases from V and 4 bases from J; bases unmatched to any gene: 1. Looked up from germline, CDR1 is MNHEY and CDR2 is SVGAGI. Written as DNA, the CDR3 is TGTGCCAGCAGTTGGACTAGCGGGGGTTACGAGCAGTACTTC. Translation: CASSWTSGGYEQYF.

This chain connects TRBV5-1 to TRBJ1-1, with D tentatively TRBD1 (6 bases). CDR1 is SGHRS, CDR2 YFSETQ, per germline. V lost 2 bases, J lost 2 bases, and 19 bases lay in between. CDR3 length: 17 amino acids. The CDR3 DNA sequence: TGCGCCAGCAGCTTTTATAGAATCGGACAGAGCAACACTGAAGCTTTCTTT. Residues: CASSFYRIGQSNTEAFF.

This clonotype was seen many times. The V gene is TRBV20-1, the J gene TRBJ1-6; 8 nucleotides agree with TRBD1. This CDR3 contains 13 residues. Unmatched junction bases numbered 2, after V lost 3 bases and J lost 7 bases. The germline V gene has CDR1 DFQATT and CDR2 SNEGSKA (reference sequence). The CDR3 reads CSARDRENSPLHF. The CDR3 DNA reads TGCAGTGCTAGGGACAGGGAGAATTCACCCCTCCACTTT.

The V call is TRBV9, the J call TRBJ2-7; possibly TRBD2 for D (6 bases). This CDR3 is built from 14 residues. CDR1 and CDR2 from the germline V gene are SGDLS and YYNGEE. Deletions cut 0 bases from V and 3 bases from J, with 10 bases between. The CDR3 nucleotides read TGTGCCAGCAGCGTAGGGGTAGCGGACTACGAGCAGTACTTC. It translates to CASSVGVADYEQYF.